A single sample is the source of the 14 T cell receptor beta chains below, sequenced in a study of T cell responses to AZD1222 COVID-19 vaccine. Clones were sequenced by immunoSEQ multiplex PCR, and TCRdb holds only the in-frame ones, with some missing. The table includes around 90,000 clones, 88% detected once. The sequenced sample was peripheral blood, obtained on day 0 of AZD1222 vaccination. These receptors originate from an adult in good health.

The chain recombines TRBV28 with TRBJ2-7; TRBD1 matches at 7 bases. Trimming at V came to 8 bases and at J to 4 bases, leaving 8 bases not matched to a gene. This CDR3 region has 13 residues. Looked up from germline, CDR1 is MDHEN and CDR2 is SYDVKM. The CDR3 loop reads CASSGTVPYEQYF. Here the CDR3 DNA reads TGTGCCAGCTCGGGGACAGTACCTTACGAGCAGTACTTC.

The chain employs TRBV19 and TRBJ1-1; D might be TRBD1 (5 bases). The V gene's germline CDR1 is LNHDA and CDR2 SQIVND (reference sequence). Trimming shortened V by 7 bases and J by 0 bases, and 15 bases separated the two germline ends. The CDR3 spans 15 residues. CDR3 amino acids: CASTKMTAMNTEAFF. The CDR3, as DNA: TGTGCCAGTACCAAGATGACAGCCATGAACACTGAAGCTTTCTTT.

The chain recombines TRBV6-5 with TRBJ1-2, with a possible D match to TRBD1 (6 bases). Trimming stripped 6 bases from V and 2 bases from J, with 13 bases between. CDR1 MNHEY and CDR2 SVGAGI come from the germline V gene. This CDR3 is 14 amino acids long. The CDR3 DNA follows: TGTGCCAGCAGAATAAGGGGGGGGAACTATGGCTACACCTTC. Amino acid sequence: CASRIRGGNYGYTF.

This sequence joins TRBV4-2 and TRBJ2-2, with a weak D call TRBD2 (6 bases). The germline V gene has CDR1 LGHNA and CDR2 YNFKEQ. The CDR3 is 16 residues long. The V and J ends lost 1 base and 1 base respectively, with 10 bases between them. The CDR3 coding sequence is TGTGCCAGCAGCCAAGTACTCGGGGGGAACACCGGGGAGCTGTTTTTT. This sequence encodes CASSQVLGGNTGELFF.

The rearrangement joins TRBV27 to TRBJ2-2; the match to TRBD2 covers 12 bases. The germline V gene encodes CDR1 MNHEY and CDR2 SMNVEV (reference sequence). The V and J ends lost 6 bases and 4 bases, in that order; junction bases with no gene match: 3. The CDR3 loop spans 15 amino acids. CDR3 coding DNA: TGTGCCAGCAGACCACTAGCGGGGGGCACCGGGGAGCTGTTTTTT. It is translated as CASRPLAGGTGELFF.

For this clone: One end of the junction does not line up with germline, which may come from a read error. The chain is built from TRBV12-3 or TRBV12-4 and TRBJ1-1; the match to TRBD1 covers 9 bases. CDR3 length: 13 amino acids. CDR3 sequence (DNA): TGTGCCAGCAGTTCACAGGGGGCGCGGCCCGCGAATTTT. Protein product: CASSSQGARPANF.

The chain links TRBV19 to TRBJ1-1; D remains unclear. Deletions cut 3 bases from V and 1 base from J, with 6 bases between. The CDR3 contains 13 residues. CDR1 is LNHDA and CDR2 is SQIVND in the germline V gene (reference sequence). The CDR3 sequence is CASSIDKNTEAFF. The CDR3 nucleotides read TGTGCCAGTAGTATCGACAAGAACACTGAAGCTTTCTTT.

This clone came up once. The chain uses TRBV19 and TRBJ1-4; D perhaps matches TRBD1 (5 bases). Germline CDR1 reads LNHDA; CDR2 reads SQIVND (reference sequence). V was trimmed by 8 bases and J by 0 bases, leaving 13 bases between them. This CDR3 has 15 residues. CDR3 loop: CASQDPGTTNEKLFF. CDR3 DNA sequence: TGTGCCAGTCAGGACCCAGGGACAACTAATGAAAAACTGTTTTTT.

This rearrangement joins TRBV19 to TRBJ2-3; D might be TRBD1 (6 bases). Trimming removed 1 base from V and 6 bases from J, with 11 bases in between. This CDR3 comprises 14 residues. Germline V gives CDR1 LNHDA, CDR2 SQIVND (reference sequence). The CDR3 is CASSIGTAPDTQYF. CDR3 DNA sequence: TGTGCCAGTAGTATAGGGACAGCCCCCGATACGCAGTATTTT.

CDR3 region: CASSTGQGWNEKLFF. The CDR3 coding sequence is TGTGCCAGCAGCACCGGACAGGGATGGAATGAAAAACTGTTTTTT. V gene TRBV7-8 combines with J gene TRBJ1-4, with 8 nucleotides matching TRBD1. Germline V CDR1 and CDR2: SGHVS, FQNEAQ. This CDR3 has 15 residues. Unmatched junction bases numbered 7, after V lost 5 bases and J lost 5 bases.

This clone appeared a few times. The chain is built from TRBV5-1 and TRBJ1-2; TRBD1 might be the D (6 bases). There are 15 residues in the CDR3. Per germline, CDR1 SGHRS and CDR2 YFSETQ. V lost 4 bases, J lost 0 bases, and 13 bases lay in between. The CDR3: CASSPAGQTNYGYTF. The CDR3 nucleotides are TGCGCCAGCAGCCCCGCTGGACAGACTAACTATGGCTACACCTTC. Variable domain in full (rest from reference TRBV5-1 and TRBJ1-2): KAGVTQTPRYLIKTRGQQVTLSCSPISGHRSVSWYQQTPGQGLQFLFEYFSETQRNKGNFPGRFSGRQFSNSRSEMNVSTLELGDSALYLCASSPAGQTNYGYTFGSGTRLTVV.

The rearrangement links TRBV11-3 to TRBJ2-7; perhaps TRBD1 as D (6 bases). Germline V gene lookup returns CDR1 SGHNT and CDR2 YENEEA. This CDR3 comprises 13 residues. The ends were cut back, 0 bases at V and 5 bases at J, with 8 bases in the middle. In nucleotides, the CDR3 is TGTGCCAGCAGCTTAGAAACAGGGAACGAGCAGTACTTC. It yields the protein CASSLETGNEQYF.

The chain uses TRBV30 and TRBJ2-2; no firm D call. The germline V gene encodes CDR1 GTSNPN and CDR2 SVGIG (reference sequence). Trimming stripped 3 bases from V and 5 bases from J, with 7 bases between. The CDR3 is 12 amino acids. The CDR3 protein is CAWRQETGELFF. CDR3 coding DNA: TGTGCCTGGAGGCAGGAGACCGGGGAGCTGTTTTTT.

As regards this clone: The identical CDR3 is also encoded by other nucleotide sequences in the sample. V usage is TRBV6-6 and J usage is TRBJ1-4, with D perhaps TRBD1 (5 bases). The germline gives CDR1 MNHNY, CDR2 SVGAGI (reference sequence). Trimming pared 6 bases from V and 3 bases from J, leaving 11 bases between. This CDR3 spans 14 amino acids. The CDR3 nucleotides are TGTGCCAGCAGCCCCCGGGGGGCTAATGAAAAACTGTTTTTT. This codes for CASSPRGANEKLFF.